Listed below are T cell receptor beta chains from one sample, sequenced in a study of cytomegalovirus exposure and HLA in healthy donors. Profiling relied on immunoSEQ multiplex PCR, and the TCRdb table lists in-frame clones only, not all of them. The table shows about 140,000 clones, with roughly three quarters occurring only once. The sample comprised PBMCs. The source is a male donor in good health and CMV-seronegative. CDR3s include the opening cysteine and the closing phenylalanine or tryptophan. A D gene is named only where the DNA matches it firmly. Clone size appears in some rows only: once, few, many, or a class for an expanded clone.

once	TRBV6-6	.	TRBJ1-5	CASSREADQPQHF	TGTGCCAGCAGCCGAGAGGCAGATCAGCCCCAGCATTTT
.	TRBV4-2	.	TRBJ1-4	CASSQDRGVGNEKLFF	TGTGCCAGCAGCCAAGATCGTGGAGTTGGGAATGAAAAACTGTTTTTT
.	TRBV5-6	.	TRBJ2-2	CASSLAAGLGELFF	TGTGCCAGCAGCTTGGCTGCAGGCTTGGGGGAGCTGTTTTTT
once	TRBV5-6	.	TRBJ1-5	CASSLRSYSNQPQHF	TGTGCCAGCAGCTTACGGAGTTATAGCAATCAGCCCCAGCATTTT
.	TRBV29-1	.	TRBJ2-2	CSGTQGTGELFF	TGCAGCGGAACGCAGGGGACCGGGGAGCTGTTTTTT
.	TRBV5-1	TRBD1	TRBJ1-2	CASSPSGQSNFYGYTF	TGCGCCAGCAGCCCCTCGGGACAGTCCAACTTCTATGGCTACACCTTC
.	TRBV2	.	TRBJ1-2	CASSGGGTGFWYGYTF	TGTGCCAGCAGCGGAGGCGGGACGGGGTTTTGGTATGGCTACACCTTC
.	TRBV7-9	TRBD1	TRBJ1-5	CASSKTGGGPQHF	TGTGCCAGCAGCAAGACAGGGGGGGGTCCCCAGCATTTT
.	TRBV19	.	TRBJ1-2	CASRRWTEANYGYTF	TGTGCCAGTAGGAGATGGACAGAAGCTAACTATGGCTACACCTTC
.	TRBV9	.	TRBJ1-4	CASSLGGGAREKLFF	TGTGCCAGCAGCCTAGGTGGGGGGGCGCGTGAAAAACTGTTTTTT
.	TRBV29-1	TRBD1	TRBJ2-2	CSVEDLDRGNTGELFF	TGCAGCGTTGAAGATCTCGACAGGGGGAACACCGGGGAGCTGTTTTTT
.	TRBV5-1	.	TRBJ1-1	CASSRDKNTEAFF	TGCGCCAGCAGCCGGGACAAAAACACTGAAGCTTTCTTT
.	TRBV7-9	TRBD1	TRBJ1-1	CASSPRQGGNTEAFF	TGTGCCAGCAGCCCCCGACAGGGAGGGAACACTGAAGCTTTCTTT
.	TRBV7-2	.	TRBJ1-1	CASSRQMNTEAFF	TGTGCCAGCAGCCGACAGATGAACACTGAAGCTTTCTTT
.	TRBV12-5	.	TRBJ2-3	CASGLKRDTQYF	TGTGCTAGTGGTTTGAAGAGAGATACGCAGTATTTT
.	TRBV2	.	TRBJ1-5	CASSRGGNQPQHF	TGTGCCAGCAGCAGGGGCGGCAATCAGCCCCAGCATTTT